This TCR beta chain derives from a study of persistence of HIV-infected CD4 T cells. About the study: The sample holds CD4+ T cells responsive to CMV or HIV-1 Gag.

As for this clone: Its antigen is currently unknown.

Sequencing used immunoSEQ version 4 in survey mode. This table comes from immunoSEQ multiplex PCR, and its TCRdb copy is limited to in-frame clones, with some not included. In the table there are about 36,000 clones, more than 75% of which are singletons. Germline values: CDR1 MNHEY, CDR2 SVGAGI. Trimming removed 4 bases at V and 8 bases at J, with 12 bases between. This CDR3 has 13 residues. The study, taken as a whole, reports: Compared with CD3/CD28-stimulated cells, CMV- and Gag-responding cells showed lower TCRbeta richness. The rare CMV-responding cells with HIV-1 proviruses were not separately TCR-sequenced.

The stimulus was an HIV-1 Gag 15-mer peptide pool, about 1 ug/peptide/mL. Memory cells lacking CD40L and CD69 with high CD45RO were sorted. Undetectable plasma HIV-1 RNA below 50 copies/mL lasted at least 4 years. The J gene is TRBJ2-1, the V gene TRBV6-5; no definite D call. The TCR comes from an adult with HIV. The donor label of this sample is uncertain. This specimen was cultured CD4+ T cells from PBMCs, taken from a patient who received antiretroviral therapy. The CDR3, as DNA: TGTGCCAGCAGTTTTAGCCGGTCATATGAGCAGTTCTTC. This gives the protein CASSFSRSYEQFF.